This T cell receptor (beta chain) was observed in a study of T cell responses to AZD1222 COVID-19 vaccine. Study conclusions and caveats: Breadth and depth of Spike-specific TCRs rose after two AZD1222 doses.

Points on this clone: Its antigen is not identified.

V was shortened by 6 bases and J by 8 bases, with 14 bases between the two germline ends. CDR3 size: 14 residues. Looked up from germline, CDR1 is LGHDT and CDR2 is YNNKEL (reference sequence). Sequenced by immunoSEQ multiplex PCR; TCRdb stores in-frame clones only, minus some. Seen here are more than 95,000 clones, approximately 91% observed once, and the top ten hold around 30%. The chain employs TRBV3-1 (or the pseudogene TRBV3-2) and TRBJ1-6; D remains ambiguous. Sequenced material: peripheral blood, taken on day 0 of AZD1222 vaccination. This clonotype originated in an adult in good health. CDR3 coding DNA: TGTGCCAGCAGACAACACGGAGCTGATTCACCCCTCCACTTT. This codes for CASRQHGADSPLHF.